The clone carrying this T cell receptor beta chain came up many times. What it recognizes is unknown. The germline CDR1 and CDR2 sequences are SGHDN and FVKESK. The length of the CDR3 is 14 residues. The ends lost 3 bases at V and 7 bases at J; junction bases unmatched: 1. The sample is drawn from a study of read filtering for tumor transcriptome and immune sequencing. General observations from the study: Approximately 80% of IR-seq clonotypes had one read, totaling 3% to 4% of reads; RNA-seq: around 70% and 40%.

This library used around 400 ng RNA and molecular barcoded adaptors spanning alpha/delta and beta/gamma chains. TCRdb re-analysed the reads in MiXCR, keeping a single row per CDR3 protein. The sample has over 15,000 distinct CDR3 sequences, approximately 20% seen once. Every patient had bone marrow sampled while the disease was active. This TCR derives from a donor at least 40 years old with multiple myeloma. The sequencing sample was made of a population of CD138-negative cells sorted from bone marrow. The genes are TRBV14 and TRBJ2-1; 12 nucleotides match TRBD2. Here the CDR3 DNA reads TGTGCCAGCAGCCAGACTAGCGGGAGTAATGAGCAGTTCTTC. Its protein is CASSQTSGSNEQFF.